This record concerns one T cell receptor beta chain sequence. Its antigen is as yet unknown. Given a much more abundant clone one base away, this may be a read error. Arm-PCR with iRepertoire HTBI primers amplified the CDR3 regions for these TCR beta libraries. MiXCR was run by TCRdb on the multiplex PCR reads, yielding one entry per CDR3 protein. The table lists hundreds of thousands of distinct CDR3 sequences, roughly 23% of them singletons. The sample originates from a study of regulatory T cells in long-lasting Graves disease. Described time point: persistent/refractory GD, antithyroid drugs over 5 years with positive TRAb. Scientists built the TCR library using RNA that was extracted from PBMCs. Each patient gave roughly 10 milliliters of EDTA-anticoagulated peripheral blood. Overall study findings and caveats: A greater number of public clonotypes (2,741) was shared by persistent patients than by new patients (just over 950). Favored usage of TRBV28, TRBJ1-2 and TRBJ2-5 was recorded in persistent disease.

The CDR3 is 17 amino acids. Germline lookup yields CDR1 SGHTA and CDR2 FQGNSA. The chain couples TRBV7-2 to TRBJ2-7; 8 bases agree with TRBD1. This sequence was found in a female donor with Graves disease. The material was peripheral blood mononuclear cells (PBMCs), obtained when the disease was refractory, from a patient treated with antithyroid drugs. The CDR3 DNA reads TGTGCCGGCAGCCCCAACCCCAGGACAGGGAGCTCCTACGAGCAGTACTTC. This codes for CAGSPNPRTGSSYEQYF.